The text below deals with one T cell receptor (beta chain). RNA transcripts provided the source from which TCR beta CDR3 regions were amplified. First-round RT-PCR targeting the TCR CDR3 was performed with the HTBI primer set. In TCRdb, the multiplex PCR reads were re-called with MiXCR into one record per CDR3 protein. There are some 760,000 distinct CDR3 sequences in the sample; about 15% occur only once, and roughly a tenth lies in the top ten. The CDR3 sequence is 13 residues long. V shed 2 bases and J shed 5 bases, with 9 bases lying between them. These data belong to a study of T cells in Graves' hyperthyroidism and ophthalmopathy. Criteria for exclusion of patients were uncontrolled infection, other autoimmune disease, pregnancy or lactation. Fresh peripheral blood, 10 ml, was the source of the PBMCs.

This receptor was obtained from a woman aged 18-29 years with Graves' hyperthyroidism. This chain uses TRBV12-3 or TRBV12-4 with TRBJ2-5, with D hard to call. Input material: blood. CDR3 sequence reads: CASSLILRETQYF. In DNA form, the CDR3 reads TGTGCCAGCAGTTTAATCCTAAGGGAGACCCAGTACTTC.